These T cell receptor beta chains were read from a single sample in a study of response to subunit inactivated influenza vaccine. TCRdb analysed the RT-PCR reads with MiXCR anew, one entry per CDR3 protein. The table has about 650,000 distinct CDR3 sequences, roughly 14% seen once. Sequenced here: PBMCs from blood, sampled 11 to 12 days after vaccination. Source of these receptors: a man aged 50-60 years who received an inactivated influenza vaccine. The conserved cysteine and the conserved F or W are not part of the CDR3 here.

v_gene: TRBV7-2
CDR3aa: ASSLAGGGTYNEQF

v_gene: TRBV12-3/TRBV12-4
CDR3aa: ASSFFQGPNYGYT

v_gene: TRBV12-3/TRBV12-4
CDR3aa: ASSSTGTGGHEQY

v_gene: TRBV12-3/TRBV12-4
CDR3aa: ASSHDGAGGSTDTQY

v_gene: TRBV5-6
CDR3aa: ASSFGLAGGPSYEQY

v_gene: TRBV7-6
CDR3aa: ASGLRTGEQTQY

v_gene: TRBV4-2
CDR3aa: ASSQDGDFYEQY

v_gene: TRBV2
CDR3aa: ASSVVQRKTEAF

v_gene: TRBV7-2
CDR3aa: ASSPNRGFEQF

v_gene: TRBV7-8
CDR3aa: ASSLRARMNEQF

v_gene: TRBV6-2/TRBV6-3
CDR3aa: ASRTGVGLYEQY

v_gene: TRBV7-8
CDR3aa: ASSLVLTSGLYSYNEQF

v_gene: TRBV4-3
CDR3aa: ASSQGLQGAGSGANVLT

v_gene: TRBV12-3/TRBV12-4
CDR3aa: ASSLRQRNYGYT

v_gene: TRBV7-9
CDR3aa: ASSYHAPEEQF

v_gene: TRBV12-3/TRBV12-4
CDR3aa: ASSSRDLGN

v_gene: TRBV5-1
CDR3aa: ASSYVSGGTTTF

v_gene: TRBV7-2
CDR3aa: ASSLVAGGIYNEQF

v_gene: TRBV6-1
CDR3aa: ASSPDGLAAYNEQF

v_gene: TRBV12-3/TRBV12-4
CDR3aa: ASSRRDSYNEQF

v_gene: TRBV20-1
CDR3aa: SALEAGVDEQY

v_gene: TRBV6-5
CDR3aa: ASKAPSYGYT